These 7 T cell receptor beta chains were sequenced from one sample in a study of OX40 agonist ivuxolimab in advanced cancers. Generated by immunoSEQ multiplex PCR, the TCRdb table keeps only in-frame clones and is missing some. The sample carries around 51,000 clones, 85% to 90% recorded once. The sequencing here drew on CD4+ or CD8+ T cells sorted from blood, taken in a trial of the OX40 agonist ivuxolimab. The receptors stem from an adult with an advanced solid tumor such as melanoma, head and neck, liver or kidney cancer.

The chain is built from TRBV14 and TRBJ1-1; D uncertain. CDR1 and CDR2 from the germline V gene are SGHDN and FVKESK. The ends were cut back, 0 bases at V and 5 bases at J, with 13 bases in the middle. The CDR3 is 15 amino acids. CDR3 loop: CASSQETDWRTEAFF. DNA for the CDR3: TGTGCCAGCAGCCAAGAAACGGATTGGAGAACTGAAGCTTTCTTT.

The rearrangement uses TRBV19 and TRBJ2-2; 9 positions match TRBD1. The germline V gene has CDR1 LNHDA and CDR2 SQIVND (reference sequence). V trimming: 0 bases; J trimming: 7 bases; junction bases outside the gene matches: 3. The CDR3 has 15 amino acids. The CDR3 DNA sequence: TGTGCCAGTAGTATAGAAGGGACAGGGTTCGGGGAGCTGTTTTTT. It encodes CASSIEGTGFGELFF. The complete variable domain, with remaining parts taken from reference TRBV19 and TRBJ2-2, reads DGGITQSPKYLFRKEGQNVTLSCEQNLNHDAMYWYRQDPGQGLRLIYYSQIVNDFQKGDIAEGYSVSREKKESFPLTVTSAQKNPTAFYLCASSIEGTGFGELFFGEGSRLTVL.

This chain connects TRBV6-5 to TRBJ2-7; 8 nucleotides match TRBD1. Germline lookup yields CDR1 MNHEY and CDR2 SVGAGI. J was trimmed by 2 bases and V by 7 bases; bases with no gene match: 10. The CDR3 covers 15 residues. CDR3: CASTSQGAGTYEQYF. The CDR3 nucleotides are TGTGCCAGCACCTCCCAGGGGGCGGGGACCTACGAGCAGTACTTC.

CDR3 sequence: CAIREGPGENTEAFF. DNA for the CDR3: TGTGCCATCAGAGAAGGCCCGGGAGAAAACACTGAAGCTTTCTTT. J is TRBJ1-1 and V is TRBV10-3; D gene ambiguous. The CDR3 is 15 residues long. Trimming pared 6 bases from V and 2 bases from J, leaving 16 bases between. Germline CDR1 reads ENHRY; CDR2 reads SYGVKD.

This clone was seen more than once but under ten times. The chain joins TRBV19 to TRBJ2-7; D may be TRBD2 (5 bases). The germline V gene encodes CDR1 LNHDA and CDR2 SQIVND (reference sequence). Trimming left V 3 bases short and J 4 bases short, with 16 bases between. The CDR3 is 15 amino acids. The CDR3 DNA reads as TGTGCCAGTAGTATGGGTCCTCTCGGGGAGTACGAGCAGTACTTC. Its protein is CASSMGPLGEYEQYF.

The V call is TRBV5-8, the J call TRBJ1-5, with 10 bases that match TRBD1. The CDR3 is 18 amino acids. CDR1 is SGHTS, CDR2 YDEGEE, per germline. With 7 bases clipped from V and 7 bases from J, the junction kept 20 bases outside the gene matches. The CDR3 sequence is CASDNLRDRGRRGQPQHF. The CDR3 DNA reads TGTGCCAGCGACAACCTCCGGGACAGGGGACGACGCGGGCAGCCCCAGCATTTT.

In its sample, this clone was seen a few times. The chain employs TRBV6-5 and TRBJ1-4, with D tentatively TRBD1 (5 bases). Germline lookup yields CDR1 MNHEY and CDR2 SVGAGI. The CDR3 covers 14 residues. V was shortened by 6 bases and J by 10 bases, with 18 bases between the two germline ends. As DNA, the CDR3 is TGTGCCAGCAGCCTAGGCAGGGAAATCCTAAAACTGTTTTTT. Translating it yields CASSLGREILKLFF.